These 28 T cell receptor beta chains were all obtained from the same sample, sequenced in a study of cytomegalovirus exposure and HLA in healthy donors. PCR primers comprised 60 Vbeta and 13 Jbeta primers. The protocol was immunoSEQ multiplex PCR, while the TCRdb copy is restricted to in-frame clones and leaves out a portion. The sample contains over 50,000 clones, around 92% of which appear only once. Material: PBMCs. These receptors were collected from a man aged 25 to 40 in good health and CMV-seropositive.

V is TRBV7-3 and J is TRBJ2-1; 7 nucleotides align to TRBD1. CDR3 length: 12 residues. The trim removed 5 bases at V and 6 bases at J, leaving 1 base unmatched. Germline V lookup: CDR1 SGHTA, CDR2 FQGTGA. The CDR3 here is CASSRQGNEQFF. The CDR3 DNA reads as TGTGCCAGCAGCCGACAGGGCAATGAGCAGTTCTTC.

The chain is built from TRBV10-3 and TRBJ2-7, with 9 bases aligning to TRBD2. From germline, CDR1 is ENHRY and CDR2 SYGVKD. Germline trimming cut 4 bases from V and 7 bases from J; bases unmatched to any gene: 14. The CDR3 is made up of 16 amino acids. Written as DNA, the CDR3 is TGTGCCATCAGTGTTTCGCCGGGACTAGCATCGGGTGAGCAGTACTTC. This codes for CAISVSPGLASGEQYF.

The chain uses TRBV18 and TRBJ2-1; 8 positions match TRBD1. The CDR3 has 14 amino acids. Germline CDR1 KGHSH, CDR2 LQKENI. The V gene end was trimmed by 0 bases and the J gene end by 9 bases; junction bases not matched to a gene: 4. As DNA, the CDR3 is TGTGCCAGCTCACCACCGGCAGGGGGCCCTGAGCAGTTCTTC. Translating gives CASSPPAGGPEQFF.

Details on this clone: One junction end does not reproduce the germline sequence, and a read error may be involved. This rearrangement joins TRBV7-7 to TRBJ1-2; D is unresolved. Germline values: CDR1 SSHAT, CDR2 FNYEAQ (reference sequence). There are 16 residues in the CDR3. In nucleotides, the CDR3 is TGTGCTAGCAGCTTAGTAGGAGTGCTGCGTGACTATGGCTACACCTTC. Its protein is CASSLVGVLRDYGYTF.

The chain employs TRBV28 and TRBJ2-5, with 8 bases lining up with TRBD1. The CDR3 extends over 15 amino acids. Germline V gene sequence: CDR1 MDHEN, CDR2 SYDVKM. V lost 6 bases, J lost 1 base, and 7 bases stayed unmatched. The CDR3 here is CASRGSGTGQETQYF. The CDR3 DNA is TGTGCCAGCAGGGGGTCCGGGACAGGCCAAGAGACCCAGTACTTC.

This chain joins TRBV7-9 and TRBJ2-1; 10 nucleotides agree with TRBD2. This CDR3 is 17 amino acids long. Per germline, CDR1 SEHNR and CDR2 FQNEAQ (reference sequence). V lost 3 bases to trimming and J lost 0 bases; unmatched junction nucleotides: 5. CDR3 nucleotides: TGTGCCAGCAGCTTCGGACTAGCGGAAAGCTCCTACAATGAGCAGTTCTTC. It codes for CASSFGLAESSYNEQFF.

Comments on this clone: The CDR3 end shows no conserved phenylalanine or tryptophan, and so a read error is likely. The chain uses TRBV6-5 and TRBJ1-6; a possible D gene is TRBD1 (5 bases). From germline, CDR1 is MNHEY and CDR2 SVGAGI. CDR3 length equals 14 residues. The V end was cut by 5 bases, the J end by 4 bases, with 9 bases between. CDR3 protein: CASSSGGYNSPLHS. For the CDR3, the DNA is TGTGCCAGCAGTAGCGGGGGTTATAATTCACCCCTCCACTCT.

This clone was observed a single time. The chain uses TRBV27 and TRBJ2-7, with TRBD1 as a possible D gene (5 bases). V was shortened by 5 bases and J by 3 bases, with 11 bases between the two germline ends. This CDR3 is 13 amino acids long. Germline assignment: CDR1 MNHEY and CDR2 SMNVEV (reference sequence). CDR3 residues: CASSPRTNYEQYF. In DNA, the CDR3 is TGTGCCAGCAGTCCCCGGACAAACTACGAGCAGTACTTC.

The V gene is TRBV21-1, the J gene TRBJ2-1; TRBD2 is taken as the D call from the table, unchecked against the DNA. TRBV21-1 constitutes a pseudogene. The CDR3 contains 16 residues. This CDR3 is CASSKRKREEGNEQFF. CDR3 DNA: TGTGCCAGCAGCAAAAGGAAGCGGGAGGAGGGGAATGAGCAGTTCTTC.

The chain links TRBV9 to TRBJ2-3, with D possibly matching TRBD2 (6 bases). V shed 4 bases and J shed 5 bases, with 14 bases lying between them. The CDR3 covers 14 residues. Per germline, CDR1 SGDLS and CDR2 YYNGEE. CDR3 in DNA: TGTGCCAGCAGCCCAAACGGGAGAGGAGATACGCAGTATTTT. Amino acid sequence: CASSPNGRGDTQYF.

The V call is TRBV2, the J call TRBJ1-1, with D maybe TRBD1 (5 bases). V lost 7 bases to trimming and J lost 3 bases, with 12 bases between them. The germline gives CDR1 SNHLY, CDR2 FYNNEI. The CDR3 covers 13 residues. This chain's CDR3 is CASTLEGDTEAFF. The DNA of the CDR3 is TGTGCCAGCACCTTAGAAGGGGACACTGAAGCTTTCTTT.

The V call is TRBV7-9, the J call TRBJ2-7; tentative D call: TRBD1 (6 bases). Per germline, CDR1 SEHNR and CDR2 FQNEAQ (reference sequence). V lost 0 bases and J lost 6, with 18 bases in between. The CDR3 has 16 amino acids. For the CDR3, the DNA is TGTGCCAGCAGCTTAGCCCTATTGGGAACAGGGTGCGAGCAGTACTTC. Its protein is CASSLALLGTGCEQYF. The whole variable domain, filled in from reference TRBV7-9 and TRBJ2-7, reads DTGVSQNPRHKITKRGQNVTFRCDPISEHNRLYWYRQTLGQGPEFLTYFQNEAQLEKSRLLSDRFSAERPKGSFSTLEIQRTEQGDSAMYLCASSLALLGTGCEQYFGPGTRLTVT.

The sample holds one count of this clone. The V call is TRBV9, the J call TRBJ1-1, with unresolved D. The CDR3 is 14 amino acids. V shed 7 bases and J shed 1 base, with 14 bases lying between them. The germline gives CDR1 SGDLS, CDR2 YYNGEE. The CDR3 protein is CASGPDVWNTEAFF. CDR3 sequence (DNA): TGTGCCAGCGGCCCAGATGTATGGAACACTGAAGCTTTCTTT.

The rearrangement links TRBV5-1 to TRBJ2-1; 8 bases map to TRBD1. This CDR3 is built from 15 residues. J was trimmed by 10 bases and V by 1 base; bases with no gene match: 10. Looked up from germline, CDR1 is SGHRS and CDR2 is YFSETQ. DNA for the CDR3: TGCGCCAGCAGCTTGCCCGGGACAGGTGGCATCGAGCAGTTCTTC. It yields the protein CASSLPGTGGIEQFF.

The chain couples TRBV6-5 to TRBJ1-2; D possibly corresponds to TRBD1 (5 bases). Trimming stripped 3 bases from V and 7 bases from J, with 18 bases between. Germline CDR1 and CDR2: MNHEY and SVGAGI. This CDR3 has 15 residues. The chain's CDR3 is CASSYTFRELAGYTF. As DNA, the CDR3 is TGTGCCAGCAGTTATACCTTCAGGGAACTGGCTGGCTACACCTTC.

The chain links TRBV28 to TRBJ1-1, with D possibly matching TRBD1 (6 bases). Germline CDR1 MDHEN, CDR2 SYDVKM. V was trimmed by 5 bases and J by 1 base, leaving 14 bases between them. The CDR3 has 15 residues. The CDR3 here is CASSDRGQKNTEAFF. In DNA form, the CDR3 reads TGTGCCAGCAGTGACCGAGGACAGAAGAACACTGAAGCTTTCTTT.

The V gene is TRBV27, the J gene TRBJ2-2; a weak D match, TRBD2 (6 bases). This CDR3 is 16 amino acids long. The germline V gene encodes CDR1 MNHEY and CDR2 SMNVEV (reference sequence). With 5 bases removed from V and 2 bases from J, the gap between germline ends came to 15 bases. In DNA form, the CDR3 reads TGTGCCAGCAGTCCCCTGGGGGACTTCAACACCGGGGAGCTGTTTTTT. Translating gives CASSPLGDFNTGELFF.

This CDR3 reads CASSLNLRDEQFF. The CDR3 DNA follows: TGCGCCAGCAGCTTGAATTTGCGGGATGAGCAGTTCTTC. The chain uses TRBV5-1 and TRBJ2-1; D perhaps matches TRBD2 (5 bases). Germline values: CDR1 SGHRS, CDR2 YFSETQ. The V end lost 1 base, the J end lost 8 bases, and 10 bases lay between the germline ends. The CDR3 loop spans 13 amino acids.

The chain combines TRBV30 with TRBJ2-3, with 7 bases identical to TRBD2. The CDR3 consists of 14 residues. With 3 bases clipped from V and 6 bases from J, the junction kept 9 bases outside the gene matches. CDR1 is GTSNPN, CDR2 SVGIG, per germline (reference sequence). The CDR3 here is CAWRRKRDKDTQYF. CDR3 sequence (DNA): TGTGCCTGGAGAAGGAAGCGGGATAAGGATACGCAGTATTTT.

The V gene is TRBV4-3, the J gene TRBJ2-5; TRBD1 agrees at 11 bases. Germline CDR1 and CDR2: LGHNA and YSLEER. J gave up 2 bases and V 0 bases, and 14 bases lay outside the gene matches. This CDR3 has 20 amino acids. CDR3 in DNA: TGCGCCAGCAGCCAAGAACAGGTGGACAGGGGGCGTAATGATCAAGAGACCCAGTACTTC. This encodes CASSQEQVDRGRNDQETQYF.

This sequence joins TRBV7-9 and TRBJ2-3; D is unclear. CDR3 length equals 13 residues. CDR1 is SEHNR, CDR2 FQNEAQ, per germline (reference sequence). V lost 5 bases and J lost 0, with 6 bases in between. The CDR3 DNA sequence: TGTGCCAGCAGCCTTAGTAGCACAGATACGCAGTATTTT. It translates to CASSLSSTDTQYF.

This CDR3 is CASSGRLNEKLFF. The CDR3 DNA sequence: TGTGCCAGCAGTGGCAGGCTTAATGAAAAACTGTTTTTT. The chain is built from TRBV25-1 and TRBJ1-4; D gene uncertain. V was trimmed by 4 bases and J by 4 bases, leaving 7 bases between them. The CDR3 is 13 amino acids. Germline CDR1 and CDR2: MGHDK and SYGVNS.

The chain is built from TRBV6-5 and TRBJ1-2, with D possibly being TRBD1 (6 bases). The CDR3 loop spans 13 amino acids. CDR1 MNHEY and CDR2 SVGAGI come from the germline V gene. V lost 3 bases and J 8 bases, leaving 13 bases between the germline ends. The CDR3 coding sequence is TGTGCCAGCAGTTATACAGGGATGGGAGGCTACACCTTC. It encodes CASSYTGMGGYTF.

V gene TRBV28 combines with J gene TRBJ2-7, with 8 bases fitting TRBD1. The length of the CDR3 is 15 residues. V dropped 4 bases and J dropped 3; count of bases not matched to a gene: 8. Germline V CDR1 and CDR2: MDHEN, SYDVKM. The CDR3 DNA sequence: TGTGCCAGCAGTTCTAAGGGGGACAGGCTCTACGAGCAGTACTTC. The encoded protein is CASSSKGDRLYEQYF.

The genes are TRBV2 and TRBJ2-4; 7 nucleotides agree with TRBD1. The junction had 4 bases not matched to a gene; V was cut back by 4 bases and J by 7 bases. Germline V gene data show CDR1 as SNHLY and CDR2 as FYNNEI. There are 13 residues in the CDR3. The CDR3 DNA follows: TGTGCCAGCAGTGGTCCACAGGGGAACATTCAGTACTTC. Its protein is CASSGPQGNIQYF.

CDR3 sequence: CASGRTGSNYGYTF. The DNA for the CDR3 is TGTGCTAGTGGCCGGACGGGATCTAACTATGGCTACACCTTC. The chain links TRBV12-5 to TRBJ1-2; D not certain. There are 14 residues in the CDR3. Per the germline V gene, CDR1 is LGHNT and CDR2 is FRNRAP. V was shortened by 6 bases and J by 0 bases, with 11 bases between the two germline ends.

The V gene is TRBV2, the J gene TRBJ1-4; 8 bases line up with TRBD1. The germline V gene encodes CDR1 SNHLY and CDR2 FYNNEI. The CDR3 has 15 residues. Germline trimming cut 1 base from V and 7 bases from J; bases unmatched to any gene: 5. CDR3 sequence (DNA): TGTGCCAGCAGTGAAGTCGGGACAGGCGGTGAAAAACTGTTTTTT. Residues: CASSEVGTGGEKLFF.

This clone was seen a handful of times. This chain connects TRBV4-3 to TRBJ1-5; D is ambiguous. The CDR3 sequence is 18 residues long. CDR1 LGHNA and CDR2 YSLEER come from the germline V gene. V lost 0 bases and J 1 base, leaving 16 bases between the germline ends. The CDR3, as DNA: TGCGCCAGCAGCCAAGATCTGCCGGTACTGACAAGCAATCAGCCCCAGCATTTT. It specifies CASSQDLPVLTSNQPQHF.